Detailed here is one TCR beta chain. Antigen specificity is unknown. Clones were read by immunoSEQ multiplex PCR, and TCRdb kept only the in-frame ones, dropping some. The table has 15,000 to 20,000 clones, approximately 80% seen once. This CDR3 spans 14 amino acids. Per germline, CDR1 SGHVS and CDR2 FNYEAQ. The ends were cut back, 4 bases at V and 0 bases at J, with 9 bases in the middle. Once graft tissue had been processed, intraepithelial and lamina propria lymphocytes were released. The source of the sample is a study of graft-versus-host responses after intestinal transplantation. As for the study in general: The study gave all recipients anti-thymocyte globulin induction, then tacrolimus and steroids for about 3 years.

Study-wide findings and caveats: Within allografts, high graft-versus-host to host-versus-graft clonal ratios were seen among patients with graft-donor T cell macrochimerism.

The source was ileum tissue, collected around 580 days after intestinal transplantation. The receptor was derived from a human patient who received an intestinal transplant, so some T cells may come from the graft donor. The chain couples TRBV7-6 to TRBJ1-1; D is perhaps TRBD1 (5 bases). CDR3 amino acids: CASSYGGVNTEAFF. Written as DNA, the CDR3 is TGTGCCAGCAGCTACGGGGGAGTGAACACTGAAGCTTTCTTT.